The entry below gives a single T cell receptor (beta chain) sequence along with its context. A second PCR of about 7 to 12 cycles used a sample-barcoded 5' primer and a J-beta primer mix. One entry per CDR3 protein, called by TCRdb with MiXCR from the 5' RACE reads. The table shows 450,000 to 600,000 distinct CDR3 sequences, with about 25% occurring only once. The sample originates from a study of blood T cells in healthy people across ages. V dropped 1 base and J dropped 3; count of bases not matched to a gene: 8. The CDR3 contains 16 residues. The germline gives CDR1 MGHRA, CDR2 YSYEKL. This sample also appeared in a second study, on T cells of mothers and their children.

The sequence was collected from a boy younger than 10 in good health. The sample consisted of blood. The V gene is TRBV4-1, the J gene TRBJ2-7; 8 bases fit TRBD2. CDR3 DNA: TGCGCCAGCAGCCAAGGTCTGAGCGGGGGCCTCTACGAGCAGTACTTC. Its translation: CASSQGLSGGLYEQYF.